This TCR beta chain was documented in a study of T-cell reconstitution after alpha-beta-depleted transplantation in children. There are 15 residues in the CDR3. Germline lookup yields CDR1 MGHRA and CDR2 YSYEKL. V trimming: 0 bases; J trimming: 2 bases; junction bases outside the gene matches: 3. This sample's TCRbeta library carried unique molecular identifier barcodes. TCRdb reprocessed the PCR reads with MiXCR, giving one entry per CDR3 protein. The profile shows more than 200,000 distinct CDR3 sequences, roughly a quarter of them singletons. About this clonotype: Its target is not known.

Overall study findings and caveats: Some patients' high day-60 TCRbeta diversity was traced to surviving recipient T cells and thymic progenitors. After transplant, at about two months, alpha-beta T cells were reportedly derived from several hundred expanded graft clones. Fresh T-cell production supplied most of the T-cell counts and diversity seen one year after transplant.

Sequences were derived from PBMCs, mostly from graft donor cells, sampled 360 days after TCRalphabeta/CD19-depleted stem cell transplant. The V call is TRBV4-1, the J call TRBJ2-5; the match to TRBD2 covers 7 bases. This receptor was obtained from a female patient aged 2-9 years who had a stem cell transplant for congenital amegakaryocytic thrombocytopenia, so the T cells may come from the graft donor. CDR3 in DNA: TGCGCCAGCAGCCAAGAAGGGAGGGGACAAGAGACCCAGTACTTC. This translates into CASSQEGRGQETQYF.